This T cell receptor (beta chain) emerged from a study of T cell responses to AZD1222 COVID-19 vaccine. Study findings and constraints: At baseline, seropositivity was found in only a handful of AZD1222 recipients. Vaccine-related CD4 TCRs covered spike, predominating at 160-218 and 743-854. Within unmutated variant regions lay the reported targets of nearly half of spike-specific TCRs.

Germline CDR1 and CDR2: LGHNA and YSLEER. CDR3 length equals 14 residues. Trimming removed 4 bases at V and 7 bases at J, with 16 bases between. Profiling relied on immunoSEQ multiplex PCR, and the TCRdb table lists in-frame clones only, not all of them. The data show roughly 130,000 clones, with about 90% seen just once and around 8% held by the top ten. About this clone: Its antigen remains unidentified.

The sequenced sample was peripheral blood, obtained 28 days after the second dose of the MenACWY control vaccine. The V call is TRBV4-3, the J call TRBJ1-2; a possible D gene is TRBD1 (5 bases). This sequence was found in an adult who received the MenACWY meningococcal vaccine as a control. CDR3 sequence reads: CASSPDRDPSGYTF. CDR3 nucleotide sequence: TGCGCCAGCAGCCCTGACCGGGACCCCTCTGGCTACACCTTC.